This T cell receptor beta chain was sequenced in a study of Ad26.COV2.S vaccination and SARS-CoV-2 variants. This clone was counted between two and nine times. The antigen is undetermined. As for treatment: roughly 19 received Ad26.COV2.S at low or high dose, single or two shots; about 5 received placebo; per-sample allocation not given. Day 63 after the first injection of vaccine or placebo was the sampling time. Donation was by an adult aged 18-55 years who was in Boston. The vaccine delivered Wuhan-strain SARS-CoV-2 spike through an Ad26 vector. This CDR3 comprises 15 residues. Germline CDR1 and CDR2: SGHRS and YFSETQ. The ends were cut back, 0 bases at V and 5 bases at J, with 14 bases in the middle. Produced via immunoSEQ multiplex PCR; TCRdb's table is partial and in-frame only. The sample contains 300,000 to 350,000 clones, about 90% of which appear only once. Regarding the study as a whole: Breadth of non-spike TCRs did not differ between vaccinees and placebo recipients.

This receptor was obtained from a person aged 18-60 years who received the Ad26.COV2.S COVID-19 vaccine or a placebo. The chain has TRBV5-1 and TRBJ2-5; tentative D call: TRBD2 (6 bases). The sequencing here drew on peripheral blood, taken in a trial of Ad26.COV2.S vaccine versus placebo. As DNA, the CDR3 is TGCGCCAGCAGCTTGGAGGGCGGGGCCATGGAGACCCAGTACTTC. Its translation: CASSLEGGAMETQYF.